This T cell receptor beta chain was recovered during a study of blood T cell repertoires in COVID-19. The repertoire was sequenced with immunoSEQ multiplex PCR; TCRdb's copy has only in-frame clones and lacks some. This sample carries under 300,000 clones, about four fifths of them seen once, and the ten largest clones take roughly 3.1%. Germline lookup yields CDR1 LNHDA and CDR2 SQIVND (reference sequence). Germline trimming cut 4 bases from V and 5 bases from J; bases unmatched to any gene: 7. The CDR3 runs 15 residues. Participants' own reports of clinical history determined their cohort assignment.

Sequencing input: PBMCs or T cells enriched from blood (not recorded which). The TCR sequence derives from a man over 45 who had recovered from COVID-19. The V gene is TRBV19, the J gene TRBJ2-7; 11 nucleotides line up with TRBD2. CDR3 sequence reads: CASSNRLAGSHEQYF. The CDR3 region has the DNA TGTGCCAGTAGTAATCGACTAGCGGGATCCCACGAGCAGTACTTC.